This T cell receptor beta chain is from a study of T cell changes during pregnancy in multiple sclerosis. Repertoires were generated with immunoSEQ multiplex PCR, while TCRdb's copy carries only in-frame clones and drops some. Of 50,000 to 65,000 clones detected, 85% to 95% appear once; the ten largest clones hold 2.5% to 4%. Germline V CDR1 and CDR2: LGHNA, YSLEER. This CDR3 comprises 18 residues. V gave up 0 bases and J gave up 3 bases; unmatched junction bases: 10. The sample here was CD8+ T cells from peripheral blood mononuclear cells, taken in the second trimester of pregnancy. This clonotype was obtained from a female donor with multiple sclerosis, enrolled in a pregnancy study. The V gene is TRBV4-3, the J gene TRBJ2-1; 8 bases match TRBD2. CDR3 sequence: CASSQEVGREGLYNEQFF. In nucleotides, the CDR3 is TGCGCCAGCAGCCAAGAGGTGGGACGGGAGGGCCTCTACAATGAGCAGTTCTTC.